Below are 32 T cell receptor beta chains sequenced from a single sample in a study of shared clonotypes between healthy human individuals. The naive CD8 fraction comprised CD45RO-negative cells positively selected for CCR7 and excluded terminally differentiated effector memory CD45RA+ cells. Data came from immunoSEQ multiplex PCR; TCRdb stores just in-frame clones and leaves some out. The data hold around 2,000,000 clones, with just under 95% observed a single time. Sequenced input: naive CD8+ T cells sorted from blood. These receptors all stem from a man in his late teens or twenties in good health.

The chain recombines TRBV9 with TRBJ2-5, with TRBD1 as a possible D gene (5 bases). The CDR3 consists of 14 residues. CDR1 is SGDLS and CDR2 is YYNGEE in the germline V gene. V lost 3 bases and J 1 base, leaving 10 bases between the germline ends. In DNA, the CDR3 is TGTGCCAGCAGCGCCTGGACAAGCCAAGAGACCCAGTACTTC. Translating gives CASSAWTSQETQYF.

This clone has just one count. A read error may account for a junction end that differs from germline. The chain combines TRBV7-7 with TRBJ2-1; D is perhaps TRBD2 (6 bases). Germline CDR1 is SSHAT and CDR2 is FNYEAQ (reference sequence). The CDR3 extends over 16 amino acids. The CDR3 DNA follows: TGTGCTAGCAGCTTAGGAGTAGGGACTTCCTACAATGAGCAGTTCTTC. This sequence encodes CASSLGVGTSYNEQFF.

About this clone itself: Other nucleotide sequences from this sample produce the same CDR3. The V and J genes are TRBV11-2 and TRBJ2-7; D gene ambiguous. Between the trimmed V and J ends, which lost 5 bases and 5 bases, there was a span of 7 bases. CDR1 SGHAT and CDR2 FQNNGV come from the germline V gene. The length of the CDR3 is 11 residues. As DNA, the CDR3 is TGTGCCAGCAGCCCCGGTAACGAGCAGTACTTC. Its translation: CASSPGNEQYF.

The chain carries TRBV27 and TRBJ2-6; TRBD1 might be the D (6 bases). The CDR3 has 16 residues. Germline values: CDR1 MNHEY, CDR2 SMNVEV (reference sequence). V was shortened by 5 bases and J by 4 bases, with 15 bases between the two germline ends. The CDR3: CASSLYPGEGANVLTF. The CDR3, as DNA: TGTGCCAGCAGTCTTTATCCAGGGGAGGGGGCCAACGTCCTGACTTTC.

The chain joins TRBV27 to TRBJ1-5, with D perhaps matching TRBD1 (5 bases). The V end lost 8 bases, the J end lost 2 bases, and 13 bases lay between the germline ends. CDR1 is MNHEY and CDR2 is SMNVEV in the germline V gene (reference sequence). The CDR3 has 14 amino acids. For the CDR3, the DNA is TGTGCCAGCGCCCTTTTAGGGGGCAATCAGCCCCAGCATTTT. Its translation: CASALLGGNQPQHF.

This clone was picked up one time. This chain joins TRBV13 and TRBJ2-1; D is possibly TRBD2 (5 bases). V gave up 5 bases and J gave up 9 bases, with 11 bases separating them. This CDR3 has 12 residues. Germline-derived CDR1 and CDR2 are PRHDT and FYEKMQ (reference sequence). The CDR3 sequence: CASSLPSLEQFF. CDR3 in DNA: TGTGCCAGCAGCCTACCTAGCCTTGAGCAGTTCTTC.

The chain employs TRBV19 and TRBJ1-1; D may be TRBD1 (5 bases). The CDR3 is 15 amino acids. V was shortened by 5 bases and J by 1 base, with 14 bases between the two germline ends. In germline, CDR1 is LNHDA, CDR2 SQIVND (reference sequence). In DNA, the CDR3 is TGTGCCAGTAGTCCGGCCGGGACGGGGAACACTGAAGCTTTCTTT. Translating gives CASSPAGTGNTEAFF.

The chain is built from TRBV6-1 and TRBJ1-1, with D uncertain. The CDR3 runs to 13 residues. The V gene lost 3 bases and the J gene lost 4 bases, with 9 bases spanning the gap. CDR1 is MNHNS and CDR2 is SASEGT in the germline V gene. CDR3: CASSDLIGTEAFF. DNA for the CDR3: TGTGCCAGCAGTGATCTAATTGGCACTGAAGCTTTCTTT.

For this clone: One junction end disagrees with the germline gene, perhaps due to a read error. The rearrangement links TRBV5-1 to TRBJ2-7; D unclear. This CDR3 comprises 14 residues. Germline loops: CDR1 SGHRS, CDR2 YFSETQ. The CDR3 loop is CASSLVENSYEQYF. CDR3 nucleotide sequence: TGCGCCAGCAGTTTGGTAGAGAACTCCTACGAGCAGTACTTC. Supplemented by reference TRBV5-1 and TRBJ2-7, the full variable domain reads KAGVTQTPRYLIKTRGQQVTLSCSPISGHRSVSWYQQTPGQGLQFLFEYFSETQRNKGNFPGRFSGRQFSNSRSEMNVSTLELGDSALYLCASSLVENSYEQYFGPGTRLTVT.

The chain links TRBV11-2 to TRBJ2-3; no firm D call. CDR3 size: 13 residues. Per the germline V gene, CDR1 is SGHAT and CDR2 is FQNNGV. Trimming pared 5 bases from V and 2 bases from J, leaving 8 bases between. For the CDR3, the DNA is TGTGCCAGCAGCCACGTCCTCACAGATACGCAGTATTTT. This gives the protein CASSHVLTDTQYF.

V gene TRBV6-5 combines with J gene TRBJ2-1, with TRBD2 matching over 12 bases. The V and J ends lost 4 bases and 4 bases, in that order; junction bases with no gene match: 2. Germline assignment: CDR1 MNHEY and CDR2 SVGAGI. The CDR3 loop spans 15 amino acids. The CDR3 nucleotides read TGTGCCAGCAGTTCCGGACTAGCGGGATACAATGAGCAGTTCTTC. Translating it yields CASSSGLAGYNEQFF.

This clone was picked up one time. V is TRBV5-4 and J is TRBJ2-7; 7 bases agree with TRBD1. V was clipped by 3 bases and J by 2 bases; unmatched bases: 5. CDR1 and CDR2 (germline): SGHNT, YYREEE (reference sequence). This CDR3 is 14 amino acids long. The DNA of the CDR3 is TGTGCCAGCAGCTCCGGGACAGTAACCTACGAGCAGTACTTC. Translation: CASSSGTVTYEQYF. The full variable domain, with the rest looked up from reference TRBV5-4 and TRBJ2-7, is ETGVTQSPTHLIKTRGQQVTLRCSSQSGHNTVSWYQQALGQGPQFIFQYYREEENGRGNFPPRFSGLQFPNYSSELNVNALELDDSALYLCASSSGTVTYEQYFGPGTRLTVT.

The chain joins TRBV4-1 to TRBJ1-2; tentative D call: TRBD1 (5 bases). The germline gives CDR1 MGHRA, CDR2 YSYEKL. V was trimmed by 0 bases and J by 4 bases, leaving 21 bases between them. There are 18 residues in the CDR3. The CDR3 DNA reads TGCGCCAGCAGCCAAGAATTCGATGCAGGGTTTCAGAGCTATGGCTACACCTTC. Encoded protein: CASSQEFDAGFQSYGYTF.

Notes on this clone: A read error is the likely source, as a far larger clone sits one nucleotide away. The same CDR3 is also encoded by other DNA sequences in this sample. The chain couples TRBV9 to TRBJ2-5, with D perhaps given as TRBD1 or TRBD2 (5 bases each). V lost 0 bases to trimming and J lost 0 bases, with 6 bases between them. This CDR3 is 14 amino acids long. CDR1 SGDLS and CDR2 YYNGEE come from the germline V gene. The CDR3 nucleotides read TGTGCCAGCAGCGTAGGAGGGGACCAAGAGACCCAGTACTTC. Protein sequence: CASSVGGDQETQYF.

This chain links TRBV5-1 with TRBJ2-7; 8 nucleotides agree with TRBD2. The CDR3 loop spans 17 amino acids. With V trimmed by 0 bases and J by 1 base, 9 bases remained unmatched. Germline lookup yields CDR1 SGHRS and CDR2 YFSETQ. The CDR3 is CASSLAESSGLSYEQYF. As DNA, the CDR3 is TGCGCCAGCAGCTTGGCCGAATCTAGCGGGTTATCCTACGAGCAGTACTTC.

This sequence joins TRBV7-2 and TRBJ2-7; the match to TRBD2 covers 10 bases. The CDR3 length is 16 residues. Germline V gives CDR1 SGHTA, CDR2 FQGNSA. Trimming took 3 bases from V and 2 from J; bases not matched to a gene: 7. CDR3 protein: CASSFGLAEGTYEQYF. The CDR3 bases are TGTGCCAGCAGCTTTGGACTAGCGGAGGGAACCTACGAGCAGTACTTC.

This chain links TRBV5-1 with TRBJ1-2, with 8 bases that match TRBD1. Trimming at V came to 4 bases and at J to 6 bases, leaving 5 bases not matched to a gene. The CDR3 consists of 13 residues. Germline assignment: CDR1 SGHRS and CDR2 YFSETQ. In DNA form, the CDR3 reads TGCGCCAGCAGCGCCGGACAGGGCGATGGCTACACCTTC. Encoded protein: CASSAGQGDGYTF.

This chain connects TRBV7-2 to TRBJ2-7; D might be TRBD1 (5 bases). V dropped 3 bases and J dropped 3 bases, with 12 bases sitting between them. Germline CDR1 and CDR2: SGHTA and FQGNSA. CDR3 length: 14 amino acids. Written as DNA, the CDR3 is TGTGCCAGCAGCTTGCAGGGCTCAAACTACGAGCAGTACTTC. Translation gives CASSLQGSNYEQYF.

This sequence joins TRBV13 and TRBJ2-1, with TRBD2 matching over 9 bases. Germline V gives CDR1 PRHDT, CDR2 FYEKMQ (reference sequence). This CDR3 comprises 15 residues. Germline trimming cut 5 bases from V and 6 bases from J; bases unmatched to any gene: 8. Written as DNA, the CDR3 is TGTGCCAGCAGCATTAGCGGGAGAGGGGTCAATGAGCAGTTCTTC. Residues: CASSISGRGVNEQFF.

The J gene is TRBJ1-1, the V gene TRBV11-2; unclear D gene. V lost 0 bases, J lost 1 base, and 3 bases lay in between. The CDR3 consists of 13 residues. Germline CDR1 reads SGHAT; CDR2 reads FQNNGV. CDR3 bases: TGTGCCAGCAGCTTAGAGTGGAACACTGAAGCTTTCTTT. Protein sequence: CASSLEWNTEAFF.

The rearrangement uses TRBV5-4 and TRBJ1-1, with D perhaps matching TRBD1 (6 bases). This CDR3 comprises 13 residues. V was clipped by 10 bases and J by 1 base, with 14 bases between them. CDR1 is SGHNT and CDR2 is YYREEE in the germline V gene (reference sequence). Here the CDR3 reads CALGSRGNTEAFF. The CDR3 nucleotides are TGTGCCCTCGGGAGCAGGGGGAACACTGAAGCTTTCTTT. Filled out from reference TRBV5-4 and TRBJ1-1, the complete variable domain reads ETGVTQSPTHLIKTRGQQVTLRCSSQSGHNTVSWYQQALGQGPQFIFQYYREEENGRGNFPPRFSGLQFPNYSSELNVNALELDDSALYLCALGSRGNTEAFFGQGTRLTVV.

V usage is TRBV28 and J usage is TRBJ1-5, with TRBD1 matching over 10 bases. CDR1 and CDR2 (germline): MDHEN, SYDVKM. Unmatched junction bases numbered 6, after V lost 3 bases and J lost 4 bases. The CDR3 length is 16 residues. This CDR3 is CASSLVLGQGNQPQHF. The DNA for the CDR3 is TGTGCCAGCAGTTTGGTCCTGGGACAGGGGAATCAGCCCCAGCATTTT.

The chain has TRBV10-2 and TRBJ1-3; no definite D call. Per the germline V gene, CDR1 is WSHSY and CDR2 is SAAADI. The V and J ends lost 3 bases and 0 bases respectively, with 6 bases between them. This CDR3 spans 14 amino acids. The CDR3 loop reads CASSDTSSGNTIYF. Written as DNA, the CDR3 is TGCGCCAGCAGTGATACCAGCTCTGGAAACACCATATATTTT.

In DNA, the CDR3 is TGTGCCAGCAGTCTCAACCCGGGACAGGGCGACACCATATATTTT. Its protein product is CASSLNPGQGDTIYF. The chain has TRBV27 and TRBJ1-3, with 9 bases fitting TRBD1. V was pared by 5 bases and J by 8 bases, with 10 bases of the junction left unmatched. Germline CDR1 reads MNHEY; CDR2 reads SMNVEV (reference sequence). The CDR3 is 15 residues long.

This clone has a single count. This chain joins TRBV10-1 and TRBJ1-5; D ambiguous. Trimming pared 3 bases from V and 0 bases from J, leaving 15 bases between. Looked up from germline, CDR1 is WNHNN and CDR2 is SYGVQD (reference sequence). This CDR3 comprises 17 residues. For the CDR3, the DNA is TGCGCCAGCAGTGATGTTAGGACGCAGGATAGCAATCAGCCCCAGCATTTT. Translating it yields CASSDVRTQDSNQPQHF.

A word on this clone: The sample carries other DNA sequences with the same CDR3. V is TRBV4-3 and J is TRBJ2-7; D unresolved. The CDR3 runs to 14 residues. Looked up from germline, CDR1 is LGHNA and CDR2 is YSLEER. Deletions cut 0 bases from V and 3 bases from J, with 9 bases between. The CDR3 coding sequence is TGCGCCAGCAGCCAAGATGAGATGGGCTACGAGCAGTACTTC. This encodes CASSQDEMGYEQYF.

The chain employs TRBV4-1 and TRBJ2-2; either TRBD1 or TRBD2 may fit D (6 bases each). Trimming pared 5 bases from V and 1 base from J, leaving 17 bases between. Germline V gene data show CDR1 as MGHRA and CDR2 as YSYEKL. The CDR3 is 17 amino acids. CDR3 nucleotide sequence: TGCGCCAGCAGCTATTCGGCCGGGGGCTTGAACACCGGGGAGCTGTTTTTT. Its translation is CASSYSAGGLNTGELFF.

This rearrangement joins TRBV9 to TRBJ1-1; D not resolved. The CDR3 sequence is 15 residues long. Germline V gives CDR1 SGDLS, CDR2 YYNGEE. The V and J ends lost 3 bases and 2 bases respectively, with 14 bases between them. CDR3 sequence: CASSAEGSGNTEAFF. CDR3 sequence (DNA): TGTGCCAGCAGCGCCGAGGGATCAGGAAACACTGAAGCTTTCTTT.

The V call is TRBV4-3, the J call TRBJ1-2, with D unresolved. V gave up 0 bases and J gave up 3 bases, with 11 bases separating them. Germline lookup yields CDR1 LGHNA and CDR2 YSLEER. The CDR3 extends over 15 amino acids. The CDR3 is CASSQDEEEDYGYTF. In DNA form, the CDR3 reads TGCGCCAGCAGCCAAGATGAGGAGGAAGACTATGGCTACACCTTC.

CDR3 amino acids: CASEAGAGQETQYF. The CDR3 DNA sequence: TGTGCCAGCGAGGCGGGGGCGGGCCAAGAGACCCAGTACTTC. The V call is TRBV28, the J call TRBJ2-5, with D maybe TRBD2 (7 bases). Germline loops: CDR1 MDHEN, CDR2 SYDVKM. With 8 bases removed from V and 1 base from J, the gap between germline ends came to 14 bases. CDR3 length: 14 amino acids. The full variable domain, rest sourced from reference TRBV28 and TRBJ2-5, is DVKVTQSSRYLVKRTGEKVFLECVQDMDHENMFWYRQDPGLGLRLIYFSYDVKMKEKGDIPEGYSVSREKKERFSLILESASTNQTSMYLCASEAGAGQETQYFGPGTRLLVL.

This clone occurred once. This chain joins TRBV4-1 and TRBJ1-6; weak D call: TRBD1 (5 bases). The CDR3 covers 18 residues. Trimming shortened V by 5 bases and J by 5 bases, and 22 bases separated the two germline ends. The germline CDR1 and CDR2 sequences are MGHRA and YSYEKL. The CDR3 sequence is CASSSVGNRMDNNSPLHF. The CDR3 nucleotides read TGCGCCAGCAGCTCGGTCGGGAACAGGATGGATAATAATTCACCCCTCCACTTT.

This clone was observed a handful of times. The genes are TRBV9 and TRBJ2-1, with TRBD2 matching 9 bases. The CDR3 spans 15 residues. Per germline, CDR1 SGDLS and CDR2 YYNGEE. V shed 7 bases and J 0 bases; nucleotides not matched to a gene: 5. The CDR3 protein is CASGAGGLSYNEQFF. CDR3 sequence (DNA): TGTGCCAGCGGAGCGGGAGGCCTCTCCTACAATGAGCAGTTCTTC.